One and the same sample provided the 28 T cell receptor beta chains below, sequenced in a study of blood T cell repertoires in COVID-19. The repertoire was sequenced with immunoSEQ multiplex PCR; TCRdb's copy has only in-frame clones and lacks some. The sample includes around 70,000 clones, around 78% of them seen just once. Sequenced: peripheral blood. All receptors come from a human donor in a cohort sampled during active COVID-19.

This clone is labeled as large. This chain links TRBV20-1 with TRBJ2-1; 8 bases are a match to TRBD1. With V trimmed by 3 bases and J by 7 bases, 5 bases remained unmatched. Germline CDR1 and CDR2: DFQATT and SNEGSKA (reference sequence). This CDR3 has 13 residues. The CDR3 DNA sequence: TGCAGTGCTAGTCGGCAGGGGGCGAATGAGCAGTTCTTC. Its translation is CSASRQGANEQFF.

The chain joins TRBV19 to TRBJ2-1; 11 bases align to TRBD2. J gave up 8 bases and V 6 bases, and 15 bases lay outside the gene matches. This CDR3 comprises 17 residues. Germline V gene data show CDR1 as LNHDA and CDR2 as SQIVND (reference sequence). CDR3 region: CASSLGARASGRYEQFF. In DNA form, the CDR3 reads TGTGCCAGTAGCTTGGGGGCTAGGGCTAGCGGGAGGTATGAGCAGTTCTTC.

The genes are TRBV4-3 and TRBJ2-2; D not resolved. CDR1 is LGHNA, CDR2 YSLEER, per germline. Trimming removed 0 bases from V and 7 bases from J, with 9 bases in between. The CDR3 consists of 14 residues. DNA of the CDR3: TGCGCCAGCAGCCAAGATCATCAGTACGGGGAGCTGTTTTTT. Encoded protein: CASSQDHQYGELFF.

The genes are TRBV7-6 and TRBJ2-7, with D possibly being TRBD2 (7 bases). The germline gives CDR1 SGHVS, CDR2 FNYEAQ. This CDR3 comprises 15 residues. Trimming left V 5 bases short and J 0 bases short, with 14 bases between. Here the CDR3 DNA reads TGTGCCAGCAGCCCTGGGGGGGCAATCTCCTACGAGCAGTACTTC. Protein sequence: CASSPGGAISYEQYF.

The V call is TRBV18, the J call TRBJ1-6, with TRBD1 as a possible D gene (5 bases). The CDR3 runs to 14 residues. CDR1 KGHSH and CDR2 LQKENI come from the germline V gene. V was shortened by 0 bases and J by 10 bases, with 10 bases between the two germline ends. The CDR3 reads CASSPPGDYSPLHF. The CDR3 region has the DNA TGTGCCAGCTCACCACCAGGGGACTACTCACCCCTCCACTTT.

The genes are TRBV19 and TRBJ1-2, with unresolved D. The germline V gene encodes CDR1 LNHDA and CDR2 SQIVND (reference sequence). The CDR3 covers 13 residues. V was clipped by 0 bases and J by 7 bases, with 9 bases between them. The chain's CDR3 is CASSIDPSIGYTF. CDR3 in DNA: TGTGCCAGTAGTATAGACCCTTCTATTGGCTACACCTTC. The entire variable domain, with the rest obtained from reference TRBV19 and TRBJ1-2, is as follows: DGGITQSPKYLFRKEGQNVTLSCEQNLNHDAMYWYRQDPGQGLRLIYYSQIVNDFQKGDIAEGYSVSREKKESFPLTVTSAQKNPTAFYLCASSIDPSIGYTFGSGTRLTVV.

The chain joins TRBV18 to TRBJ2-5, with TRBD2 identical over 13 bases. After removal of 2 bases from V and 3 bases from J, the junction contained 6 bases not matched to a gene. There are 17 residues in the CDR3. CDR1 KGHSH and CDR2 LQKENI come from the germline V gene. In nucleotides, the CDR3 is TGTGCCAGCTCACCAGGGACTAGCGGGACGGAAAAAGAGACCCAGTACTTC. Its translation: CASSPGTSGTEKETQYF.

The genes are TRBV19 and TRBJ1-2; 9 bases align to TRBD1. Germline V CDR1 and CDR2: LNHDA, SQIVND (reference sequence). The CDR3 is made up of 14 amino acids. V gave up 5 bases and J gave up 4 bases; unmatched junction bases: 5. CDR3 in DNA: TGTGCCAGTAGTTACGGGACAGGGCGCTATGGCTACACCTTC. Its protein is CASSYGTGRYGYTF.

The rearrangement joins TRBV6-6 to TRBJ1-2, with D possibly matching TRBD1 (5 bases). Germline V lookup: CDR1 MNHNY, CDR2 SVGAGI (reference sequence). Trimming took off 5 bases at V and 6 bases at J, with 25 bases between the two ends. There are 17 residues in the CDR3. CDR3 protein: CASSPGVGATGVDGYTF. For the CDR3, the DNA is TGTGCCAGCAGTCCCGGGGTCGGGGCCACGGGAGTTGATGGCTACACCTTC.

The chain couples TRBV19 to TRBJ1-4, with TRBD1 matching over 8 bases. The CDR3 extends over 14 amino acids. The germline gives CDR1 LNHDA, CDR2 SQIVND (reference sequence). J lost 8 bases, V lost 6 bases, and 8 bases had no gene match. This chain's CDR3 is CASSPDRGPEKLFF. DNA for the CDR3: TGTGCCAGTAGCCCTGACAGGGGTCCCGAAAAACTGTTTTTT.

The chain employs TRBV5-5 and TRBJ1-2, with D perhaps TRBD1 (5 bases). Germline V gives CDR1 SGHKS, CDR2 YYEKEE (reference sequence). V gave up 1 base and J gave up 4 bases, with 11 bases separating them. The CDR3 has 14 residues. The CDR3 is CASSLQGSAYGYTF. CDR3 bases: TGTGCCAGCAGCTTGCAGGGTTCGGCCTATGGCTACACCTTC. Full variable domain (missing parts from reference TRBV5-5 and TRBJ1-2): DAGVTQSPTHLIKTRGQQVTLRCSPISGHKSVSWYQQVLGQGPQFIFQYYEKEERGRGNFPDRFSARQFPNYSSELNVNALLLGDSALYLCASSLQGSAYGYTFGSGTRLTVV.

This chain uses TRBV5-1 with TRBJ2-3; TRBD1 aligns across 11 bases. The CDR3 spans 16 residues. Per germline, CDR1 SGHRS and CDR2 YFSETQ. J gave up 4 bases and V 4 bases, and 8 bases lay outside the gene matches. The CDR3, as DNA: TGCGCCAGCAGCCCGGACAGGGGGCGCAGGTCAGATACGCAGTATTTT. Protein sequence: CASSPDRGRRSDTQYF. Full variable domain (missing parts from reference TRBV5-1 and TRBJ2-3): KAGVTQTPRYLIKTRGQQVTLSCSPISGHRSVSWYQQTPGQGLQFLFEYFSETQRNKGNFPGRFSGRQFSNSRSEMNVSTLELGDSALYLCASSPDRGRRSDTQYFGPGTRLTVL.

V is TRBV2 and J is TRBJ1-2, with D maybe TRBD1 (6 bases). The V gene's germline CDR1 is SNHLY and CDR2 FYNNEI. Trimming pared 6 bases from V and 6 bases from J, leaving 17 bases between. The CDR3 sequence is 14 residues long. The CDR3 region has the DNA TGTGCCAGCAGCTTACTTCAGGGGCGTGATGGCTACACCTTC. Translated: CASSLLQGRDGYTF.

The CDR3 DNA follows: TGTGCCAGTAGTCTTCGCCGGGGGGGGGCAAGTCAGCCCCAGCATTTT. Translated: CASSLRRGGASQPQHF. The genes are TRBV19 and TRBJ1-5, with D maybe TRBD1 (6 bases). The CDR3 sequence is 16 residues long. The V end was cut by 5 bases, the J end by 6 bases, with 20 bases between. Germline CDR1 reads LNHDA; CDR2 reads SQIVND (reference sequence).

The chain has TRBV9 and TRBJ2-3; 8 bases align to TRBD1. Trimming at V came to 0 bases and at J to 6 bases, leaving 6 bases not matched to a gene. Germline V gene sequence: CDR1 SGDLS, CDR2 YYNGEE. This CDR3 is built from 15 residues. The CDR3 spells CASSVGGTGTDTQYF. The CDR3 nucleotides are TGTGCCAGCAGCGTAGGGGGGACAGGAACCGATACGCAGTATTTT.

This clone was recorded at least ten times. The CDR3 loop reads CASSFGTSYSTDTQYF. Here the CDR3 DNA reads TGTGCCAGCAGCTTCGGGACATCCTATAGCACAGATACGCAGTATTTT. The chain combines TRBV5-8 with TRBJ2-3; TRBD1 might be the D (6 bases). Germline CDR1 and CDR2: SGHTS and YDEGEE. The CDR3 is 16 amino acids. The V end lost 2 bases, the J end lost 0 bases, and 13 bases lay between the germline ends. The full variable domain, in which reference TRBV5-8 and TRBJ2-3 provide the parts outside the CDR3, is EAGVTQSPTHLIKTRGQQATLRCSPISGHTSVYWYQQALGLGLQFLLWYDEGEERNRGNFPPRFSGRQFPNYSSELNVNALELEDSALYLCASSFGTSYSTDTQYFGPGTRLTVL.

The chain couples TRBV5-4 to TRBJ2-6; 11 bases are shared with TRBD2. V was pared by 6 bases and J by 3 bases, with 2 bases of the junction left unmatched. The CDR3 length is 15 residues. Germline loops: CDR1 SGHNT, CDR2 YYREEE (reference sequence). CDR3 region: CASNSGRGGANVLTF. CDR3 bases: TGTGCCAGCAATAGCGGGAGGGGTGGGGCCAACGTCCTGACTTTC.

CDR3 region: CASSNRRESIYEQYF. The CDR3 DNA follows: TGTGCCAGCAGCAACCGGCGGGAGTCAATCTACGAGCAGTACTTC. The V and J genes are TRBV7-8 and TRBJ2-7; TRBD2 matches at 7 bases. Germline-derived CDR1 and CDR2 are SGHVS and FQNEAQ. The CDR3 runs 15 residues. V was pared by 5 bases and J by 3 bases, with 10 bases of the junction left unmatched.

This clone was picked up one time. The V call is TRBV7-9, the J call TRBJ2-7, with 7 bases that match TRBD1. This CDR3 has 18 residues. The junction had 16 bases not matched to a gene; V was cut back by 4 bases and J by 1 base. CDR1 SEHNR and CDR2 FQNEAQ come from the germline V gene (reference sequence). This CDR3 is CASSSARDSTGKSYEQYF. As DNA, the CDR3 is TGTGCCAGCAGCTCCGCCAGAGACTCGACAGGGAAGTCCTACGAGCAGTACTTC.

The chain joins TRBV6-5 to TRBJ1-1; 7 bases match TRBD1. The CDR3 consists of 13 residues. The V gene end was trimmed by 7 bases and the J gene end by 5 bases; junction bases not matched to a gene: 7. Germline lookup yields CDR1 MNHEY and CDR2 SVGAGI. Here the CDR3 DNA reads TGTGCCAGCACCAACAGGGGTAGTACTGAAGCTTTCTTT. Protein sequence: CASTNRGSTEAFF.

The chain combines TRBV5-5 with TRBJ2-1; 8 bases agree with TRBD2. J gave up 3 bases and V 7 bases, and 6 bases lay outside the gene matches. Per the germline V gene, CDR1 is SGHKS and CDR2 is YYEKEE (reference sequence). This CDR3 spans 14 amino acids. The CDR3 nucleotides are TGTGCCAGCCCTATTAGCGGGAACTACAATGAGCAGTTCTTC. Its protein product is CASPISGNYNEQFF. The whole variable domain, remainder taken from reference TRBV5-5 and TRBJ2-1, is DAGVTQSPTHLIKTRGQQVTLRCSPISGHKSVSWYQQVLGQGPQFIFQYYEKEERGRGNFPDRFSARQFPNYSSELNVNALLLGDSALYLCASPISGNYNEQFFGPGTRLTVL.

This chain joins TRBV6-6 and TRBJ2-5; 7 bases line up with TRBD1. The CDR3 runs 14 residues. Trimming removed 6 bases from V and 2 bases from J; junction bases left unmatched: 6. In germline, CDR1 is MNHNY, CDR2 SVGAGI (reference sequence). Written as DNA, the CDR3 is TGTGCCAGCAGCCCCGGGACAGATCAAGAGACCCAGTACTTC. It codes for CASSPGTDQETQYF.

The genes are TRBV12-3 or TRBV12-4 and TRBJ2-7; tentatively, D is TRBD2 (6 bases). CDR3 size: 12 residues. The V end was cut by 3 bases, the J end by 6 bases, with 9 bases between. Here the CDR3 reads CASSFFGSEQYF. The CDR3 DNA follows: TGTGCCAGCAGTTTTTTCGGGAGCGAGCAGTACTTC.

The CDR3 nucleotides read TGTGCCAGCAGTTTAGGAGTAGCGGGAGCCGGGGAGCTGTTTTTT. Its protein is CASSLGVAGAGELFF. The V call is TRBV28, the J call TRBJ2-2, with 9 bases that match TRBD2. Germline trimming cut 2 bases from V and 6 bases from J; bases unmatched to any gene: 4. The CDR3 has 15 residues. Germline CDR1 and CDR2: MDHEN and SYDVKM.

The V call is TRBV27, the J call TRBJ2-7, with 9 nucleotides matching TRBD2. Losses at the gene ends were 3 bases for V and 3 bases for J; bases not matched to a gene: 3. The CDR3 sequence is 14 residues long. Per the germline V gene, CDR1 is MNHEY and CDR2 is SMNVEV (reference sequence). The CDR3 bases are TGTGCCAGCAGTTTCAAGACTAGCGGCTACGAGCAGTACTTC. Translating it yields CASSFKTSGYEQYF.

The CDR3 sequence is CASTPSGLGSYEQYF. The CDR3, as DNA: TGTGCCAGTACGCCCTCGGGACTCGGGTCCTACGAGCAGTACTTC. The chain recombines TRBV6-5 with TRBJ2-7, with D tentatively TRBD2 (6 bases). The CDR3 is made up of 15 amino acids. Germline V CDR1 and CDR2: MNHEY, SVGAGI. Deletions cut 9 bases from V and 1 base from J, with 19 bases between.

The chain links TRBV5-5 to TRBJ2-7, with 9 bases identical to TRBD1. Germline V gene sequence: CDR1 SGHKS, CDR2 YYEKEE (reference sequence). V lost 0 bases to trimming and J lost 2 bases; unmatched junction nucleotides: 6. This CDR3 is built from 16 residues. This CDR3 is CASSLGTGDPTYEQYF. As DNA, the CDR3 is TGTGCCAGCAGCTTGGGGACAGGGGACCCCACCTACGAGCAGTACTTC.

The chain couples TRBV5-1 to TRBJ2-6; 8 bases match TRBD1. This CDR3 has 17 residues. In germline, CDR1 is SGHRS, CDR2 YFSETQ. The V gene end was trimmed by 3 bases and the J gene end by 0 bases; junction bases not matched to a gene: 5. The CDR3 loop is CASSSGQAYSGANVLTF. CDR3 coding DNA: TGCGCCAGCAGCTCGGGACAGGCTTACTCTGGGGCCAACGTCCTGACTTTC. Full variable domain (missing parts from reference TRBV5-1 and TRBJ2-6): KAGVTQTPRYLIKTRGQQVTLSCSPISGHRSVSWYQQTPGQGLQFLFEYFSETQRNKGNFPGRFSGRQFSNSRSEMNVSTLELGDSALYLCASSSGQAYSGANVLTFGAGSRLTVL.